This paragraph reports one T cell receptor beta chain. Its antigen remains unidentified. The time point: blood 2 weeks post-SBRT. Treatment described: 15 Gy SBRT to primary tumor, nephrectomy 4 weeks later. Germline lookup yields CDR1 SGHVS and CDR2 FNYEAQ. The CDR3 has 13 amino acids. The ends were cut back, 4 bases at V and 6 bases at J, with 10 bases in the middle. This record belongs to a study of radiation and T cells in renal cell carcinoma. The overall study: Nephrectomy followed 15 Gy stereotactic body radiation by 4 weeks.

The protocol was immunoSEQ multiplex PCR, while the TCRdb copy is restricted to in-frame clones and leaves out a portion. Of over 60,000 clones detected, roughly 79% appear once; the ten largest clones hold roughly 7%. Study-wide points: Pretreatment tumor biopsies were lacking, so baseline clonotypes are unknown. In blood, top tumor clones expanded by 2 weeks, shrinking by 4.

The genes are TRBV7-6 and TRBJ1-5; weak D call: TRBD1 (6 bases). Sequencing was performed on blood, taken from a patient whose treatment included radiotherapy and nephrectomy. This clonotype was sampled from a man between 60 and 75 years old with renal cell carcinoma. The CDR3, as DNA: TGTGCCAGCAGCTCCGAACAGGGTCAGCCCCAGCATTTT. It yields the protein CASSSEQGQPQHF.